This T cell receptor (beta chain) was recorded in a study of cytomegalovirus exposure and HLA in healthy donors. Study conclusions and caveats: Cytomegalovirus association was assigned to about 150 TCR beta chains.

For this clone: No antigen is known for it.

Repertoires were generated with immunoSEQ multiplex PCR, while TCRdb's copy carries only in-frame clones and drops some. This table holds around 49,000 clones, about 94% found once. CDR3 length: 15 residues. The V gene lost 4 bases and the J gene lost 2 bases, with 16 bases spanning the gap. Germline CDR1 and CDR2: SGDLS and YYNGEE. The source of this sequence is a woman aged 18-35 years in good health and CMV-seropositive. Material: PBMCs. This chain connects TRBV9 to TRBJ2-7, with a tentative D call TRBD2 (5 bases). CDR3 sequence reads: CASSKSPSLTYEQYF. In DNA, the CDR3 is TGTGCCAGCAGCAAAAGTCCTAGCTTAACCTACGAGCAGTACTTC.